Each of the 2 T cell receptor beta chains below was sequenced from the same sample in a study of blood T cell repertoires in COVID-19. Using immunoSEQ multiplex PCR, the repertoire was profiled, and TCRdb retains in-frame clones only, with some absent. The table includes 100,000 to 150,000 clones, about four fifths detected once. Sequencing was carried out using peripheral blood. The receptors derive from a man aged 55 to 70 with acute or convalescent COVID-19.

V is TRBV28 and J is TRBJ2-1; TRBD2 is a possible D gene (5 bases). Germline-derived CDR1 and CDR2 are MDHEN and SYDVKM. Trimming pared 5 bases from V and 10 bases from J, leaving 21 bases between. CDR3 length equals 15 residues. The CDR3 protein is CASSTLTMGFFEQFF. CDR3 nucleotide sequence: TGTGCCAGCAGTACGTTGACTATGGGTTTCTTCGAGCAGTTCTTC.

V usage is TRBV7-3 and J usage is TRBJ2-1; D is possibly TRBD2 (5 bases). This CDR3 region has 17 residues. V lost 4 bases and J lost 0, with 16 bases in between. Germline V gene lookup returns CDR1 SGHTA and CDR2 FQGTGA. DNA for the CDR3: TGTGCCAGCAGCTCTCGGCGGAGTGGGAGCTCCTACAATGAGCAGTTCTTC. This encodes CASSSRRSGSSYNEQFF.